The 27 T cell receptor beta chains given below trace back to one sample, sequenced in a study of T cell clonotyping in hematopoietic cell transplantation. Noted time point: recipient sample about 28 days before transplant, after cytoreduction. The table came from immunoSEQ multiplex PCR; TCRdb's copy has only in-frame clones and leaves some out. The repertoire holds about 10,000 clones, with 80% to 90% as singletons. The sample was peripheral blood mononuclear cells, taken before stem cell transplant. Receptor source: a woman between 45 and 65 years old with chronic myeloid leukemia. Some clones in this sample may be carry-over from other donors' samples.

V gene TRBV11-2 combines with J gene TRBJ1-5, with no clear D. This CDR3 has 16 residues. CDR1 is SGHAT and CDR2 is FQNNGV in the germline V gene. V dropped 1 base and J dropped 4 bases, with 14 bases sitting between them. This CDR3 reads CASSLGSGRLNQPQHF. CDR3 in DNA: TGTGCCAGCAGCTTAGGATCGGGGAGACTAAATCAGCCCCAGCATTTT.

The J gene is TRBJ1-2, the V gene TRBV7-9; weak D call: TRBD1 (6 bases). V dropped 4 bases and J dropped 2 bases, with 14 bases sitting between them. The germline CDR1 and CDR2 sequences are SEHNR and FQNEAQ (reference sequence). There are 15 residues in the CDR3. In DNA, the CDR3 is TGTGCCAGCAGCTCTCAGACAGGAACCAACTATGGCTACACCTTC. Translation: CASSSQTGTNYGYTF.

The chain has TRBV5-6 and TRBJ2-5, with D hard to call. The V and J ends lost 2 bases and 5 bases respectively, with 10 bases between them. This CDR3 region has 13 residues. Germline lookup yields CDR1 SGHDT and CDR2 YYEEEE. The CDR3 sequence is CASSLYMGETQYF. The CDR3 nucleotides read TGTGCCAGCAGCTTATATATGGGGGAGACCCAGTACTTC.

V and J are TRBV9 and TRBJ1-2; D uncertain. Germline-derived CDR1 and CDR2 are SGDLS and YYNGEE. There are 14 residues in the CDR3. Trimming shortened V by 0 bases and J by 4 bases, and 10 bases separated the two germline ends. CDR3 nucleotides: TGTGCCAGCAGCGTAGATAGTTTCAGCTATGGCTACACCTTC. Translation: CASSVDSFSYGYTF.

The chain is built from TRBV10-2 and TRBJ2-5, with 10 positions matching TRBD2. J was trimmed by 5 bases and V by 6 bases; bases with no gene match: 3. The germline V gene encodes CDR1 WSHSY and CDR2 SAAADI. The CDR3 loop spans 13 amino acids. CDR3 amino acids: CASSGTSVETQYF. The CDR3, as DNA: TGCGCCAGCAGCGGGACTAGCGTGGAGACCCAGTACTTC.

This clone came up a few times. The V gene is TRBV30, the J gene TRBJ1-2; D perhaps matches TRBD1 (6 bases). V was cut by 3 bases and J by 4 bases, with 9 bases left in between. The germline V gene has CDR1 GTSNPN and CDR2 SVGIG (reference sequence). The CDR3 has 12 residues. CDR3 amino acids: CAWRSRGYGYTF. CDR3 DNA sequence: TGTGCCTGGAGGAGCAGGGGCTATGGCTACACCTTC.

The V call is TRBV9, the J call TRBJ2-6; D possibly matches TRBD1 or TRBD2 (5 bases each). Germline CDR1 is SGDLS and CDR2 is YYNGEE. V lost 0 bases to trimming and J lost 1 base, with 17 bases between them. This CDR3 comprises 19 residues. CDR3 DNA sequence: TGTGCCAGCAGCGTAGCTGGGGCAGGGACGGGGTCTGGGGCCAACGTCCTGACTTTC. Translated, it gives CASSVAGAGTGSGANVLTF.

J is TRBJ2-2 and V is TRBV5-1; 9 nucleotides align to TRBD1. CDR3 length: 15 amino acids. CDR1 and CDR2 (germline): SGHRS, YFSETQ. The ends lost 4 bases at V and 4 bases at J; junction bases unmatched: 5. Here the CDR3 reads CASSDTGGGTGELFF. The CDR3 DNA is TGCGCCAGCAGCGATACAGGGGGCGGCACCGGGGAGCTGTTTTTT.

V is TRBV28 and J is TRBJ2-3; D unclear. The germline gives CDR1 MDHEN, CDR2 SYDVKM. The CDR3 extends over 12 amino acids. V was shortened by 8 bases and J by 5 bases, with 11 bases between the two germline ends. The CDR3 loop reads CASEEEKDTQYF. CDR3 bases: TGTGCCAGCGAAGAAGAGAAAGATACGCAGTATTTT.

The rearrangement uses TRBV6-6 and TRBJ1-1, with D tentatively TRBD1 (5 bases). The CDR3 sequence is 13 residues long. With 4 bases removed from V and 3 bases from J, the gap between germline ends came to 9 bases. Germline V CDR1 and CDR2: MNHNY, SVGAGI (reference sequence). The CDR3 DNA sequence: TGTGCCAGCAGTTGGGGACGGGACACTGAAGCTTTCTTT. It translates to CASSWGRDTEAFF.

The chain employs TRBV28 and TRBJ2-7; 9 bases are shared with TRBD1. There are 16 residues in the CDR3. Germline CDR1 and CDR2: MDHEN and SYDVKM. V was clipped by 6 bases and J by 2 bases; unmatched bases: 11. CDR3 amino acids: CASRNKGQGTTYEQYF. Written as DNA, the CDR3 is TGTGCCAGCAGGAATAAAGGACAGGGGACCACCTACGAGCAGTACTTC.

The genes are TRBV10-2 and TRBJ2-2, with 7 bases lining up with TRBD2. CDR1 WSHSY and CDR2 SAAADI come from the germline V gene. The CDR3 runs to 14 residues. V lost 10 bases to trimming and J lost 0 bases; unmatched junction nucleotides: 5. The CDR3 DNA sequence: TGCGCCACCCTAGCGGCTTCGAACACCGGGGAGCTGTTTTTT. It translates to CATLAASNTGELFF.

The chain employs TRBV29-1 and TRBJ2-5; D is possibly TRBD1 (5 bases). Germline V gene sequence: CDR1 SQVTM, CDR2 ANQGSEA. Between the trimmed V and J ends, which lost 3 bases and 3 bases, there was a span of 11 bases. The CDR3 contains 13 residues. The CDR3 DNA reads TGCAGCGTTGAGGGTCCAGGGAAAGAGACCCAGTACTTC. Translating gives CSVEGPGKETQYF.

The chain recombines TRBV14 with TRBJ2-5; no clear D gene. In germline, CDR1 is SGHDN, CDR2 FVKESK. Trimming removed 1 base at V and 5 bases at J, with 14 bases between. This CDR3 is built from 15 residues. The CDR3 loop is CASSQGSRVEETQYF. The CDR3 bases are TGTGCCAGCAGCCAAGGGTCTAGGGTGGAGGAGACCCAGTACTTC.

The V call is TRBV27, the J call TRBJ2-5; 7 bases are a match to TRBD1. The ends lost 5 bases at V and 4 bases at J; junction bases unmatched: 13. There are 16 residues in the CDR3. Per germline, CDR1 MNHEY and CDR2 SMNVEV (reference sequence). The CDR3, as DNA: TGTGCCAGCAGTCCAGAACCCGACAGGGCCGGAGAGACCCAGTACTTC. Its protein product is CASSPEPDRAGETQYF.

V and J are TRBV4-1 and TRBJ1-4, with D unclear. CDR3 length equals 12 residues. V was pared by 7 bases and J by 7 bases, with 10 bases between. CDR1 is MGHRA and CDR2 is YSYEKL in the germline V gene. The CDR3 loop reads CASKSFGEKLFF. The CDR3 DNA is TGCGCCAGCAAATCCTTTGGTGAAAAACTGTTTTTT.

This sequence joins TRBV6-5 and TRBJ2-7, with 8 bases matching TRBD1. This CDR3 has 15 amino acids. Germline lookup yields CDR1 MNHEY and CDR2 SVGAGI. J gave up 3 bases and V 10 bases, and 14 bases lay outside the gene matches. CDR3 sequence (DNA): TGTGCCAAGAGACGGACAGGGATTCAAGTCTACGAGCAGTACTTC. Its protein is CAKRRTGIQVYEQYF.

The genes are TRBV7-3 and TRBJ2-6; weak D call: TRBD2 (6 bases). The CDR3 contains 17 residues. The ends were cut back, 5 bases at V and 0 bases at J, with 14 bases in the middle. Germline CDR1 and CDR2: SGHTA and FQGTGA. CDR3 coding DNA: TGTGCCAGCAGCGCGGGACCTAGGAACTCTGGGGCCAACGTCCTGACTTTC. Its protein product is CASSAGPRNSGANVLTF.

The chain employs TRBV29-1 and TRBJ2-7; D is possibly TRBD2 (5 bases). The germline V gene has CDR1 SQVTM and CDR2 ANQGSEA. Trimming shortened V by 5 bases and J by 0 bases, and 8 bases separated the two germline ends. The CDR3 sequence is 12 residues long. The CDR3 reads CSVSGNSYEQYF. The CDR3, as DNA: TGCAGCGTTTCCGGGAACTCCTACGAGCAGTACTTC.

J is TRBJ1-1 and V is TRBV28; D gene uncertain. This CDR3 is built from 15 residues. V gave up 6 bases and J gave up 1 base, with 15 bases separating them. CDR1 is MDHEN and CDR2 is SYDVKM in the germline V gene. CDR3 in amino acids: CASSPIDTENTEAFF. The CDR3, as DNA: TGTGCCAGCAGCCCTATCGATACAGAGAACACTGAAGCTTTCTTT.

The CDR3 reads CASRTAGGTNEKLFF. The CDR3, as DNA: TGTGCCAGCAGAACAGCCGGCGGGACTAATGAAAAACTGTTTTTT. The chain carries TRBV7-9 and TRBJ1-4; D is ambiguous. Trimming took off 6 bases at V and 2 bases at J, with 13 bases between the two ends. The CDR3 has 15 residues. Germline values: CDR1 SEHNR, CDR2 FQNEAQ (reference sequence).

The rearrangement links TRBV7-9 to TRBJ2-7; tentative D call: TRBD1 (6 bases). Between the trimmed V and J ends, which lost 1 base and 3 bases, there was a span of 16 bases. CDR1 and CDR2 (germline): SEHNR, FQNEAQ (reference sequence). The CDR3 is 16 residues long. CDR3 DNA sequence: TGTGCCAGCAGCTTAGTTCCGGCAGGGGACCGCTACGAGCAGTACTTC. This encodes CASSLVPAGDRYEQYF.

The chain is built from TRBV5-6 and TRBJ2-3; 7 bases are a match to TRBD2. Germline V gene lookup returns CDR1 SGHDT and CDR2 YYEEEE. J lost 8 bases, V lost 2 bases, and 17 bases had no gene match. The CDR3 has 17 residues. The CDR3 region is CASSFLPQRGRAFTQYF. The CDR3, as DNA: TGTGCCAGCAGCTTTTTGCCCCAAAGAGGGAGGGCCTTTACGCAGTATTTT.

J is TRBJ2-3 and V is TRBV5-1; D may be TRBD1 (5 bases). CDR3 length: 14 amino acids. The V gene's germline CDR1 is SGHRS and CDR2 YFSETQ. V lost 4 bases to trimming and J lost 0 bases, with 9 bases between them. The DNA for the CDR3 is TGCGCCAGCAGCGACAGAACGAGCACAGATACGCAGTATTTT. Amino acids: CASSDRTSTDTQYF.

The genes are TRBV14 and TRBJ2-7, with a weak D call TRBD1 (6 bases). This CDR3 is built from 12 residues. The V gene's germline CDR1 is SGHDN and CDR2 FVKESK. V lost 4 bases to trimming and J lost 9 bases, with 13 bases between them. CDR3: CASSPGQFVQYF. The CDR3 region has the DNA TGTGCCAGCAGCCCCGGACAGTTCGTGCAGTACTTC.

The chain uses TRBV7-9 and TRBJ2-7; 11 bases map to TRBD2. CDR1 is SEHNR and CDR2 is FQNEAQ in the germline V gene (reference sequence). CDR3 size: 15 residues. The J segment lost 5 bases and the V segment lost 6 bases, leaving 9 bases of the junction unmatched. The CDR3 sequence is CASSLTSGVLNEQYF. The CDR3 region has the DNA TGTGCCAGCAGTTTGACTAGCGGGGTTCTCAACGAGCAGTACTTC.

The J gene is TRBJ2-1, the V gene TRBV10-1; no definite D call. CDR3 length: 16 residues. V lost 1 base and J 0 bases, leaving 10 bases between the germline ends. Germline CDR1 is WNHNN and CDR2 is SYGVQD (reference sequence). The CDR3 coding sequence is TGCGCCAGCAGTGAGTTTTCTGGAAGCTCCTACAATGAGCAGTTCTTC. Amino acid sequence: CASSEFSGSSYNEQFF.